This T cell receptor (beta chain) was sequenced during a study of CD8 T cells in Susac syndrome. The CDR3 totals 18 residues. J was trimmed by 5 bases and V by 0 bases; bases with no gene match: 13. Looked up from germline, CDR1 is MNHEY and CDR2 is SVGEGT. An amount of RNA that ranged from 0.5 to 1 ug was reverse transcribed with random hexamers. The authors amplified TCR beta CDR3 across 54 Vbeta and 13 Jbeta using immunoSEQ multiplex PCR. TCRdb fed the immunoSEQ multiplex PCR reads into MiXCR, producing one record per CDR3 protein. The profile covers under 200,000 distinct CDR3 sequences, with approximately 94% appearing a single time and about 0.1% taken by the ten largest. TEMRA cells were FACS-enriched and CD8+ and CD4+ T cells negatively isolated.

The receptor was isolated from a human donor in good health. This chain links TRBV6-2 or TRBV6-3 with TRBJ2-1, with TRBD1 matching over 7 bases. The sample consisted of CD4+ T cells from PBMCs. The CDR3 region has the DNA TGTGCCAGCAGTTACTCGATGTCAGGGGGTAGAATGAACAATGAGCAGTTCTTC. It yields the protein CASSYSMSGGRMNNEQFF.